This T cell receptor (beta chain) emerged from a study of T cells in Graves' hyperthyroidism and ophthalmopathy. The germline V and J ends were trimmed by 4 bases and 9 bases, with 13 bases remaining between them. Germline V lookup: CDR1 ENHRY, CDR2 SYGVKD. The CDR3 is 14 amino acids. RNA transcripts provided the source from which TCR beta CDR3 regions were amplified. HTBI primers were used for first-round RT-PCR of the TCR CDR3. MiXCR, run by TCRdb on the multiplex PCR reads, gives a single entry per CDR3 protein. The sample carries hundreds of thousands of distinct CDR3 sequences, less than 25% recorded once.

This receptor was obtained from a man aged 25-45 years with Graves' ophthalmopathy. The V and J genes are TRBV10-3 and TRBJ1-6; maybe TRBD1 (5 bases). Sequencing was done on a sample of blood. CDR3 DNA sequence: TGTGCCATCAGTGGCCGGGACCGGCGTTCACCCCTCCACTTT. Its protein is CAISGRDRRSPLHF.